This TCR beta chain comes out of a study of long-term antiretroviral therapy in people with HIV. Researchers ran immunoSEQ v3.0 at survey level. Libraries were prepared by immunoSEQ multiplex PCR; TCRdb keeps only in-frame clonotypes and omits some of them. There are about 17,000 clones in the sample; 79% occur only once, and under 8.5% lies in the top ten. Trimming removed 4 bases from V and 3 bases from J, with 16 bases in between. This CDR3 is built from 15 residues. The germline V gene has CDR1 SGHRS and CDR2 YFSETQ. The sequences come from unsorted PBMCs, collected at the start of antiretroviral therapy. This TCR was recovered from a man aged 25-45 years with HIV. The chain joins TRBV5-1 to TRBJ1-1; D uncertain. The CDR3 sequence is CASSPDGSRYTEAFF. The CDR3 DNA reads TGCGCCAGCAGCCCGGACGGGTCTCGATACACTGAAGCTTTCTTT.